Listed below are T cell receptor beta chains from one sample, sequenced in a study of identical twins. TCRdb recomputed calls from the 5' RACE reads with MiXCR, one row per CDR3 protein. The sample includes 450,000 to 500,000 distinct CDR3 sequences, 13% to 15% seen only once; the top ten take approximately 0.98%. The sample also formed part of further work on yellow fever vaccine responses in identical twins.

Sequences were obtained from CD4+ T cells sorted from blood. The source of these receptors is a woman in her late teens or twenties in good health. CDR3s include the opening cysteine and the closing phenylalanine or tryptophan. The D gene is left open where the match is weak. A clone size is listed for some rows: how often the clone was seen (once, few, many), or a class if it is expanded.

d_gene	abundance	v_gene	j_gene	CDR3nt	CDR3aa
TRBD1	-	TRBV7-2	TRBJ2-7	TGTGCCAGCAGCTTAGAAACGGCGGGACAGGGAGAGCAGTACTTC	CASSLETAGQGEQYF
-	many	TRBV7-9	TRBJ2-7	TGTGCCAGCAGCCCCAAGTATAGGTACGAGCAGTACTTC	CASSPKYRYEQYF
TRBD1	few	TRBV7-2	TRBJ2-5	TGTGCCAGCAGCTTCTACCAGGGGGTTAGCCAAGAGACCCAGTACTTC	CASSFYQGVSQETQYF
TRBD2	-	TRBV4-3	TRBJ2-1	TGCGCCAGCAGCCAAGACGGGACTAGCGGACACAATGAGCAGTTCTTC	CASSQDGTSGHNEQFF
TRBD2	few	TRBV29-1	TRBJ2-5	TGCAGCGTAAGGACCGGGACTAGCTACGGGACCCAGTACTTC	CSVRTGTSYGTQYF
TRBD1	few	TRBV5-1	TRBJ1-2	TGCGCCAGCAGCTATGGACAGGGCTATGGCTACACCTTC	CASSYGQGYGYTF
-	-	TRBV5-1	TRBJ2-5	TGCGCCAGCAGCTTCGGGGGAGCTCCATGGGAGACCCAGTACTTC	CASSFGGAPWETQYF
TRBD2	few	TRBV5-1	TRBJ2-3	TGCGCCAGCAGCTTGAGGGCTAGCGGCGTCACTAGCACAGATACGCAGTATTTT	CASSLRASGVTSTDTQYF
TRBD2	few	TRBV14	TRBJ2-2	TGTGCCAGCAGCCAAGACTTAGCGGGGCCGAACACCGGGGAGCTGTTTTTT	CASSQDLAGPNTGELFF
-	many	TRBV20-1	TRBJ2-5	TGCAGTGAACTAGTGTTACAAGAGACCCAGTACTTC	CSELVLQETQYF
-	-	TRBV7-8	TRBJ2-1	TGTGCCAGCAGCTTAGGTACTAGTGGTTATGAGCAGTTCTTC	CASSLGTSGYEQFF
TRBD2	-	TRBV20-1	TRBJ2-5	TGCAGTGCTAGGCTGCGGGGGTCCCAAGAGACCCAGTACTTC	CSARLRGSQETQYF
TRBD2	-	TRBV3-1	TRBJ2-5	TGTGCCAGCAGCCAGGTCGGGGGGGCTCTAGAGACCCAGTACTTC	CASSQVGGALETQYF
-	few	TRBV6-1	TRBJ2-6	TGTGCCAGCAGTCGACCTATCACTGGGGCCAACGTCCTGACTTTC	CASSRPITGANVLTF
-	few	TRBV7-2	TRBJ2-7	TGTGCCAGCAGCAACCGGGAAGAGCAGTACTTC	CASSNREEQYF
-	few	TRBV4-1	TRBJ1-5	TGCGCCAGCAGCCTACAGGGTTACAATCAGCCCCAGCATTTT	CASSLQGYNQPQHF
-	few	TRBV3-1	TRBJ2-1	TGTGCCAGCAGCCAAGCCCTTAACACGGAGGAGCAGTTCTTC	CASSQALNTEEQFF
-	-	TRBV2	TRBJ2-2	TGTGCCAGCAGTGATGTCACTAGTTCCGGGGAGCTGTTTTTT	CASSDVTSSGELFF
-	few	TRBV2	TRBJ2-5	TGTGCCAGCAGTGAAGGGCGAAAAAACGGAGAGACCCAGTACTTC	CASSEGRKNGETQYF
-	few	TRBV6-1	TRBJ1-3	TGTGCCAGCGGTCCAGAACCTGGAAACACCATATATTTT	CASGPEPGNTIYF
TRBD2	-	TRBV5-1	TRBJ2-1	TGCGCCAGCAGCCCTTCACTAGCGGGGGGGCTTGGTGAGCAGTTCTTC	CASSPSLAGGLGEQFF
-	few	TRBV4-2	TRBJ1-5	TGTGCCAGCAGCCAAGATCCAGGGGTCGGGCAGCCCCAGCATTTT	CASSQDPGVGQPQHF
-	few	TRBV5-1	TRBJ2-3	TGCGCCAGCAGCGCGGACAACACAGATACGCAGTATTTT	CASSADNTDTQYF
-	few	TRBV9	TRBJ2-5	TGTGCCAGCAGCGTTTCGGGAACCAACCAAGAGACCCAGTACTTC	CASSVSGTNQETQYF
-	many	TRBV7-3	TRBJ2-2	TGTGCCAGCAGCTTATTTAAGGCCGGGGAGCTGTTTTTT	CASSLFKAGELFF
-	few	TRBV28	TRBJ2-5	TGTGCCAGCAGTCAGACCCTTCGAGAGACCCAGTACTTC	CASSQTLRETQYF
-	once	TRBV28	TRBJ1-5	TGTGCCACCGGAGGGGACCCCCAGCATTTT	CATGGDPQHF
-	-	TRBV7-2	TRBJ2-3	TGTGCCAGCAGCTTAGCCCCGGCTAGCGGCACAGATACGCAGTATTTT	CASSLAPASGTDTQYF
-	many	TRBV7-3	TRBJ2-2	TGTGCCAGCAGCACCAGGGGACGGGGAAACACCGGGGAGCTGTTTTTT	CASSTRGRGNTGELFF
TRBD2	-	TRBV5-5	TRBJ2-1	TGTGCCAGCAGTAATGGGACTAGCGGGCTCTATGAGCAGTTCTTC	CASSNGTSGLYEQFF
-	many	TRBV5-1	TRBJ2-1	TGCGCCAGCAGCCGAGAAGTTCAGACGAACTACAATGAGCAGTTCTTC	CASSREVQTNYNEQFF
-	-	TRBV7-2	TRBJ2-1	TGTGCCAGCAGCTTAGACAGGGATGATGAGCAGTTCTTC	CASSLDRDDEQFF
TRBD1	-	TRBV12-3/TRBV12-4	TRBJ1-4	TGTGCCAGCAGTCCGACAGGGAAAAATGAAAAACTGTTTTTT	CASSPTGKNEKLFF
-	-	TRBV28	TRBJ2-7	TGTGCCAGCAGTTCTCCGGGACTGGGATACGAGCAGTACTTC	CASSSPGLGYEQYF
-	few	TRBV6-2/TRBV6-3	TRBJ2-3	TGTGCCAGCATCCCCCAGGTGGGCTCCGATACGCAGTATTTT	CASIPQVGSDTQYF
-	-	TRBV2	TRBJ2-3	TGTGCCAGCACCAGTCCCTTATGGTCCTTTTTT	CASTSPLWSFF
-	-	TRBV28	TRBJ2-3	TGTGCCAGCAGTTTCGGGGGTTGGACAGATACGCAGTATTTT	CASSFGGWTDTQYF
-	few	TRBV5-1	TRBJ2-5	TGCGCCAGCAGCCCTGGGAGTCTAGGACAGCAAGAGACCCAGTACTTC	CASSPGSLGQQETQYF
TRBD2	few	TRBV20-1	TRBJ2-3	TGCAGTGCTAGTAGGATAGCGGGAAACCCAGATACGCAGTATTTT	CSASRIAGNPDTQYF
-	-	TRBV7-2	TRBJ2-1	TGTGCCAGCAGCTTAGCCTCTCAACCCAGGCACAATGAGCAGTTCTTC	CASSLASQPRHNEQFF
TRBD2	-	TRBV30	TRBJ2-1	TGTGCCTGCAGACCGGGACTAGCGGGGGCCAACTCCTACAATGAGCAGTTCTTC	CACRPGLAGANSYNEQFF
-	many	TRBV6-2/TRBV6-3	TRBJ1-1	TGTGCCAGCACCAAATACACTGAAGCTTTCTTT	CASTKYTEAFF
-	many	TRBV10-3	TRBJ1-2	TGTGCCACCTCACAGGGTAACGACTATGGCTACACCTTC	CATSQGNDYGYTF
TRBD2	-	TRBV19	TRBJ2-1	TGTGCCAGTAGTCCGTTTCGTAGCGGGGGGGCTGCTTGGAATGAGCAGTTCTTC	CASSPFRSGGAAWNEQFF
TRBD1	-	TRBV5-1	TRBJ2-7	TGCGCCAGCAGCCCGGGGCTTGGGGGACAGGGGACCCCCTACGAGCAGTACTTC	CASSPGLGGQGTPYEQYF
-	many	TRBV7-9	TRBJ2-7	TGTGCCAGCAGCCAAGGAAGGGGCAGCGAGCAGTACTTC	CASSQGRGSEQYF
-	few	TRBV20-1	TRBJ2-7	TGCAGTGCCTCCGACAGAATCTACGAGCAGTACTTC	CSASDRIYEQYF
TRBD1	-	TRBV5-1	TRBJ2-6	TGCGCCAGCAGCTTGATGCAGGGGGCGACAGGGGCCAACGTCCTGACTTTC	CASSLMQGATGANVLTF
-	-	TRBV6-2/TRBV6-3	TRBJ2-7	TGTGCCAGCAGCCAACGGACAGGGACTACCGAGCAGTACTTC	CASSQRTGTTEQYF
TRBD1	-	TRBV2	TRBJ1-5	TGTGCCAGCAGGGATAGGACAGGGCGCAATCAGCCCCAGCATTTT	CASRDRTGRNQPQHF
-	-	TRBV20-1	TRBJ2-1	TGCAGTGCTAGACCCCAGCGGACTATTTACAATGAGCAGTTCTTC	CSARPQRTIYNEQFF
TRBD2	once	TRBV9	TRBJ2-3	TGTGCCAGCAGCGTAAACGGGGGGGCCGAGGATACGCAGTATTTT	CASSVNGGAEDTQYF
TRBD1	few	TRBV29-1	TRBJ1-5	TGCAGCGTCGGGGACAGTTCCAATCAGCCCCAGCATTTT	CSVGDSSNQPQHF
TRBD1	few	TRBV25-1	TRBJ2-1	TGTGCCAGCAGCCTTAGGCGGACAGGGAACTCCTACAATGAGCAGTTCTTC	CASSLRRTGNSYNEQFF
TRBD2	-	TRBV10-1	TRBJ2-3	TGCGCCAGCAGTGACCCCTCCGGGACTAGCGGGGGCACAGATACGCAGTATTTT	CASSDPSGTSGGTDTQYF
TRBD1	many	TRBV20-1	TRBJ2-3	TGCAGCGCTCGAGGACAGGGCACAGATACGCAGTATTTT	CSARGQGTDTQYF
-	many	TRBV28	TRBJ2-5	TGTGCCAGCAGTGGTACAGGGAGGTTGGTGACCCAGTACTTC	CASSGTGRLVTQYF
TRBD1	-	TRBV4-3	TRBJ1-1	TGCGCCAGCAGCCCAACAACCGGGACAGGGGGCACTGAAGCTTTCTTT	CASSPTTGTGGTEAFF
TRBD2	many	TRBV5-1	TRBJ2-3	TGCGCCAGCAGCTTGGAGTGGCGGGGGACCACAGATACGCAGTATTTT	CASSLEWRGTTDTQYF